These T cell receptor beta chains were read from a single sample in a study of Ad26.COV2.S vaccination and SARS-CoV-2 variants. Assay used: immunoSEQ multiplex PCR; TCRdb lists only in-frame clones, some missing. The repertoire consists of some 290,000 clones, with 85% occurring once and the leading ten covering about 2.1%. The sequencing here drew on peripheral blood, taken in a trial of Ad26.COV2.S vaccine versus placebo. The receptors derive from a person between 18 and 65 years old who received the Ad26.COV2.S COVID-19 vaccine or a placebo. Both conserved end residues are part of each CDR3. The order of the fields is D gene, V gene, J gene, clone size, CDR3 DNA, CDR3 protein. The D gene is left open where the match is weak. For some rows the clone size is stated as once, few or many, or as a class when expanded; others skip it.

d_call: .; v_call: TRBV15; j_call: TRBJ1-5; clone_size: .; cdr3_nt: TGTGCCACCAGCAGCGACGGGCTCCACAATCAGCCCCAGCATTTT; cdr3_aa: CATSSDGLHNQPQHF
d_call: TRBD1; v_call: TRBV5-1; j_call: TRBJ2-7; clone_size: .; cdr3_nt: TGCGCCAGCAGCTTCGGGACAGGGGACTACGAGCAGTACTTC; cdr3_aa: CASSFGTGDYEQYF
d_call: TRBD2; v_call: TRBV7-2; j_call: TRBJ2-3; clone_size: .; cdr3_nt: TGTGCCAGCAGCTTTAGCGGGGGGGCCTCGGATACGCAGTATTTT; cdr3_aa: CASSFSGGASDTQYF
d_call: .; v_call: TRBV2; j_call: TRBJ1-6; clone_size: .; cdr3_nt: TGTGCCGGGAGAGGGGAATCTAGACAGATACTCCACTTT; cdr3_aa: CAGRGESRQILHF
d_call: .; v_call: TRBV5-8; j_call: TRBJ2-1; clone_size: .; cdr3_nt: TGTGCCAGCAGCTTGAGCCGCAGGGACCTATTTTCCTACAATGAGCAGTTCTTC; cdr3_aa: CASSLSRRDLFSYNEQFF
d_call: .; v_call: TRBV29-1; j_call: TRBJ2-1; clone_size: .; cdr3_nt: TGCAGCGACCAGTTCCGGACTTCCCGCAATGAGCAGTTCTTC; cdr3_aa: CSDQFRTSRNEQFF
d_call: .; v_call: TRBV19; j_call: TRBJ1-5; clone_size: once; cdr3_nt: TGTGCCAGTAGTGACGGGAGGGGAGGGAGTCAGCCCCAGCATTTT; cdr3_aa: CASSDGRGGSQPQHF
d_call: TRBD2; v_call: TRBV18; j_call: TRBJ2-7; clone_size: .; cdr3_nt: TGTGCCAGCTCCCCTTGGACTAGCGGGACCTACGAGCAGTACTTC; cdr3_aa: CASSPWTSGTYEQYF
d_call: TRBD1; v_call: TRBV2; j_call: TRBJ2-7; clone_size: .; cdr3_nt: TGTGCCAGCAGTGAAAGGGGACAGGGGTCCTACGAGCAGTACTTC; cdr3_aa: CASSERGQGSYEQYF
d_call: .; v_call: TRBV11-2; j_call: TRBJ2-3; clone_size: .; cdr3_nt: TGTGCCAGCAGCTTGCCCACCCGGGACTTTACGCACAACACAGATACGCAGTATTTT; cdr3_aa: CASSLPTRDFTHNTDTQYF
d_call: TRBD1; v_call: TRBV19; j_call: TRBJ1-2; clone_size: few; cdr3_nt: TGTGCCAGTAGTATAGATCTTGGACAGGGAGCCGGCTACACCTTC; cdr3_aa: CASSIDLGQGAGYTF
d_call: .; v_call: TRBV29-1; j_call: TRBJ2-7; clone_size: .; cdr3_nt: TGCAGCGTTGGCCCCGGGGCCCTCTACGAGCAGTACTTC; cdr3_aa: CSVGPGALYEQYF
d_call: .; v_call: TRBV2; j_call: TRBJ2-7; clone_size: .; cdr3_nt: TGTGCCAGCAGTGACTGGACTCCAAGCTCCTACGAGCAGTACTTC; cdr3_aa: CASSDWTPSSYEQYF
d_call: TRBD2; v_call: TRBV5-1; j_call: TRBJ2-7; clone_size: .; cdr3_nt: TGCGCCAGCAGCTTGGGCTCTTACGGACTAGCGGGGGGCGAGAGCTCCTACGAGCAGTACTTC; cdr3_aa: CASSLGSYGLAGGESSYEQYF
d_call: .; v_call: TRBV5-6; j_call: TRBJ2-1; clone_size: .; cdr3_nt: TGTGCCGGATCCCGGCGGCGTTACAATGAGCAGTTCTTC; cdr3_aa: CAGSRRRYNEQFF
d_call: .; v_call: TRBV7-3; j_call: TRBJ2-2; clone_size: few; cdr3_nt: TGTGCCAGCAGCTTAGTTCAAGGGGACGGGGAGCTGTTTTTT; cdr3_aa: CASSLVQGDGELFF
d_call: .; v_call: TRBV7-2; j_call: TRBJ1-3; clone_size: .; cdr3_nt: TGTGCCAGCAGCTTATGGGGATCTGGAAACACCATATATTTT; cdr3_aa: CASSLWGSGNTIYF